Given below is one TCR beta chain in context. Its antigen is unidentified. This CDR3 contains 15 residues. The sample is drawn from a study of CXCR3-negative and CXCR3-positive naive CD8 T cells. Study results and limitations: TRB CDR3s were more hydrophobic in CXCR3-positive than in CXCR3-negative naive cells. The TRBV-TRBJ usage of naive CXCR3-negative and CXCR3-positive cells was similar, but that of memory cells differed.

Naive CD8+ T cells displayed a CD45RO-CCR7+CD27+CD95- phenotype. With UMI labels, 5' RACE was used to prepare the TRB cDNA libraries. From its re-call of the 5' RACE reads, TCRdb lists each CDR3 protein once, without DNA. The repertoire table contains fewer than 95,000 distinct CDR3 sequences. Sequencing was performed on naive CXCR3- CD8+ T cells from blood. Subset specified: CD45RO-CCR7+CD27+CD95- naive CD8+ T cells lacking CXCR3 (TNR3-). The receptor was isolated from a human donor in good health. Some clones in this sample may be carry-over from other donors' samples. The gene calls are TRBV12-3 or TRBV12-4 and TRBJ2-7; TCRdb's D call of TRBD1 is untestable without DNA. The CDR3 protein is CASSLVGARGVEQYF.